These 12 T cell receptor beta chains originate from one sample sequenced in a study of blood T cell repertoires in COVID-19. TCRdb keeps only in-frame clones here, not all; method: immunoSEQ multiplex PCR. The table records over 150,000 clones, approximately 73% of them present only once. The material sequenced was peripheral blood. The receptors stem from a woman over 75 with acute or convalescent COVID-19.

The chain links TRBV30 to TRBJ1-2; the D gene is possibly TRBD1 (5 bases). The V gene's germline CDR1 is GTSNPN and CDR2 SVGIG (reference sequence). V lost 0 bases, J lost 1 base, and 12 bases lay in between. CDR3 length: 15 amino acids. This CDR3 reads CAWSVFAGYNYGYTF. CDR3 nucleotides: TGTGCCTGGAGTGTTTTTGCAGGGTATAACTATGGCTACACCTTC.

The chain couples TRBV5-1 to TRBJ2-7; the match to TRBD1 covers 11 bases. CDR3 length: 15 residues. The V gene end was trimmed by 1 base and the J gene end by 5 bases; junction bases not matched to a gene: 5. Germline assignment: CDR1 SGHRS and CDR2 YFSETQ. The CDR3 DNA is TGCGCCAGCAGCTTGACGGGACAGGGGGTCAACGAGCAGTACTTC. It yields the protein CASSLTGQGVNEQYF.

The chain is built from TRBV6-6 and TRBJ2-7; 7 bases match TRBD1. Germline V gene data show CDR1 as MNHNY and CDR2 as SVGAGI (reference sequence). CDR3 size: 15 residues. V shed 7 bases, J shed 3 bases, and the junction held 12 bases outside the gene matches. CDR3 DNA: TGTGCCAGCACCTCCCTTGGACAGGACTTCTACGAGCAGTACTTC. Protein sequence: CASTSLGQDFYEQYF.

The chain uses TRBV19 and TRBJ2-2; 11 bases line up with TRBD2. With 9 bases clipped from V and 4 bases from J, the junction kept 10 bases outside the gene matches. The CDR3 contains 16 residues. The germline V gene has CDR1 LNHDA and CDR2 SQIVND (reference sequence). The CDR3 region is CASRTSGTSGTGELFF. In nucleotides, the CDR3 is TGTGCCAGCCGCACCTCGGGGACTAGCGGCACCGGGGAGCTGTTTTTT.

V usage is TRBV18 and J usage is TRBJ1-6; 9 bases match TRBD1. The CDR3 has 16 amino acids. Germline CDR1 KGHSH, CDR2 LQKENI. V shed 3 bases and J 5 bases; nucleotides not matched to a gene: 5. This chain's CDR3 is CASSPQGQGNNSPLHF. CDR3 coding DNA: TGTGCCAGCTCACCGCAAGGACAGGGGAATAATTCACCCCTCCACTTT.

As to this clone: Other nucleotide sequences from this sample produce the same CDR3. The chain joins TRBV7-8 to TRBJ1-3; D uncertain. The V end was cut by 0 bases, the J end by 4 bases, with 4 bases between. The CDR3 is 13 amino acids. The germline V gene encodes CDR1 SGHVS and CDR2 FQNEAQ. Here the CDR3 DNA reads TGTGCCAGCAGCTTAGCAGAGGGAAACACCATATATTTT. Amino acids: CASSLAEGNTIYF.

This chain links TRBV29-1 with TRBJ1-2, with 8 nucleotides matching TRBD1. Trimming at V came to 4 bases and at J to 4 bases, leaving 14 bases not matched to a gene. The CDR3 extends over 16 amino acids. Germline V gene lookup returns CDR1 SQVTM and CDR2 ANQGSEA. The CDR3 loop reads CSVVVNPRDRIYGYTF. CDR3 DNA sequence: TGCAGCGTTGTTGTTAATCCCCGGGACAGGATCTATGGCTACACCTTC.

The rearrangement uses TRBV5-4 and TRBJ1-2; D perhaps matches TRBD1 (5 bases). CDR1 is SGHNT, CDR2 YYREEE, per germline (reference sequence). The CDR3 contains 15 residues. Trimming took 4 bases from V and 4 from J, leaving 17 bases between them. CDR3 sequence (DNA): TGTGCCAGCAGCGTACAGGTTTCGCAGGGCTATGGCTACACCTTC. It specifies CASSVQVSQGYGYTF.

The chain has TRBV13 and TRBJ1-6, with D perhaps matching TRBD1 (6 bases). The V end lost 3 bases, the J end lost 5 bases, and 8 bases lay between the germline ends. The CDR3 loop spans 14 amino acids. Germline V gives CDR1 PRHDT, CDR2 FYEKMQ (reference sequence). CDR3 nucleotide sequence: TGTGCCAGCAGCTTCTGGACAGATAATTCACCCCTCCACTTT. Translating it yields CASSFWTDNSPLHF.

The CDR3 nucleotides read TGTGCCAGCACCCTAGCGGGAGTCGCCAATGAGCAGTTCTTC. Amino acid sequence: CASTLAGVANEQFF. The genes are TRBV7-9 and TRBJ2-1; TRBD2 matches 10 bases. The V segment lost 7 bases and the J segment 6 bases; nucleotides outside the gene matches: 6. The germline gives CDR1 SEHNR, CDR2 FQNEAQ (reference sequence). The CDR3 spans 14 residues.

The chain has TRBV3-1 (or the pseudogene TRBV3-2) and TRBJ1-2; tentative D call: TRBD1 (5 bases). Germline CDR1 and CDR2: LGHDT and YNNKEL (reference sequence). Trimming shortened V by 4 bases and J by 3 bases, and 12 bases separated the two germline ends. The CDR3 runs 14 residues. The CDR3 sequence is CASSPPDSYYGYTF. The CDR3 DNA sequence: TGTGCCAGCAGCCCCCCCGACAGCTACTATGGCTACACCTTC.

The rearrangement links TRBV5-1 to TRBJ2-7; D possibly corresponds to TRBD2 (6 bases). Germline CDR1 is SGHRS and CDR2 is YFSETQ. Deletions cut 5 bases from V and 2 bases from J, with 17 bases between. The CDR3 runs to 15 residues. The CDR3 sequence: CASRVRDSSPYEQYF. The CDR3 nucleotides read TGCGCCAGCAGGGTCAGGGACTCGTCACCCTACGAGCAGTACTTC.